This TCR beta chain was observed in a study of shared clonotypes between healthy human individuals. Only in-frame clones appear in the TCRdb table, and some are missing; sequencing was by immunoSEQ multiplex PCR. The sample has millions of clones, roughly 93% seen once. Those who donated, Caucasian adults without exception, all lived in Nashville, Tennessee. V gave up 4 bases and J gave up 6 bases; unmatched junction bases: 10. The CDR3 is 16 residues long. Germline values: CDR1 MDHEN, CDR2 SYDVKM. The sample was naive CD4+ T cells from PBMCs. Described subset: CD45RA+ positively selected. The TCR sequence derives from a man younger than 30 in good health. Some clones in this sample may be carry-over from other donors' samples. The V gene is TRBV28, the J gene TRBJ1-5; TRBD1 aligns across 9 bases. The CDR3 here is CASSSNRGLVGQPQHF. The CDR3 DNA reads as TGTGCCAGCAGTTCAAACAGGGGGCTGGTTGGTCAGCCCCAGCATTTT.